These 31 T cell receptor beta chains were sequenced from one sample in a study of T cell repertoires in cytomegalovirus infection (dated by TCRdb to about 2019). Sequencing instrument: Illumina HiSeq 1500. Starting from the raw public reads, TCRdb applied fastp trimming at Q25, assembled clones with MiXCR and retained in-frame beta chains. Every entry covers one CDR3 protein and lists the most common genes and DNA from its rows. In this sample the table shows around 630,000 distinct CDR3 sequences, around 24% of which occur a single time. Jointly, the top ten make up less than 10% of the sample. The sequenced material came from CD8+ T cells from PBMCs. The receptors derive from a human donor in good health (CMV status not recorded). Some clones in this sample may be carry-over from other donors' samples.

V gene TRBV5-4 combines with J gene TRBJ1-1; the D gene is possibly TRBD1 (6 bases). The CDR3 covers 16 residues. Germline V gives CDR1 SGHNT, CDR2 YYREEE (reference sequence). V was shortened by 4 bases and J by 1 base, with 17 bases between the two germline ends. Here the CDR3 reads CASSPAPRGPNTEAFF. CDR3 DNA: TGTGCCAGCAGCCCAGCCCCCAGGGGACCGAACACTGAAGCTTTCTTT.

The J gene is TRBJ1-1, the V gene TRBV7-9, with a tentative D call TRBD1 (6 bases). The ends were cut back, 6 bases at V and 4 bases at J, with 15 bases in the middle. The length of the CDR3 is 14 residues. Germline CDR1 is SEHNR and CDR2 is FQNEAQ (reference sequence). The DNA for the CDR3 is TGTGCCAGCAGGCGAGGGGGTTTGAGCACTGAAGCTTTCTTT. It translates to CASRRGGLSTEAFF.

This chain joins TRBV20-1 and TRBJ2-7, with no clear D. Germline CDR1 is DFQATT and CDR2 is SNEGSKA (reference sequence). V lost 6 bases and J lost 9, with 15 bases in between. The CDR3 covers 11 residues. In nucleotides, the CDR3 is TGCAGTGCCCCTGGGCCACTGGGGCAGTACGTC. Protein sequence: CSAPGPLGQYV.

This sequence joins TRBV29-1 and TRBJ2-3, with D possibly called TRBD1 or TRBD2 (6 bases each). V lost 6 bases, J lost 5 bases, and 12 bases lay in between. The CDR3 totals 12 residues. Germline CDR1 and CDR2: SQVTM and ANQGSEA. Here the CDR3 reads CSVGGRRDTQYF. CDR3 nucleotides: TGCAGCGTAGGGGGGAGAAGAGATACGCAGTATTTT.

V usage is TRBV6-2 or TRBV6-3 and J usage is TRBJ2-3; the D call may be TRBD1 or TRBD2 (6 bases each). Looked up from germline, CDR1 is MNHEY and CDR2 is SVGEGT. The CDR3 extends over 14 amino acids. Trimming removed 3 bases at V and 5 bases at J, with 12 bases between. CDR3 protein: CASSYVGGKDTQYF. The CDR3, as DNA: TGTGCCAGCAGTTATGTGGGGGGCAAAGATACGCAGTATTTT.

The chain carries TRBV5-6 and TRBJ1-2, with a tentative D call TRBD1 (5 bases). Per the germline V gene, CDR1 is SGHDT and CDR2 is YYEEEE. The ends were cut back, 0 bases at V and 4 bases at J, with 13 bases in the middle. The CDR3 totals 15 residues. CDR3 region: CASSLEVGGFYGYTF. DNA for the CDR3: TGTGCCAGCAGCTTGGAAGTCGGGGGGTTCTATGGCTACACCTTC.

This clonotype was counted between two and nine times. The V gene is TRBV6-5, the J gene TRBJ2-7; the D is unclear. Germline loops: CDR1 MNHEY, CDR2 SVGAGI. V was clipped by 0 bases and J by 12 bases, with 15 bases between them. This CDR3 is built from 13 residues. CDR3 residues: CASSYSADLGRYF. The CDR3 nucleotides read TGTGCCAGCAGTTACTCGGCAGACTTAGGGCGGTACTTC.

Only a few counts were recorded for this clonotype. The rearrangement links TRBV4-2 to TRBJ1-1, with 7 nucleotides matching TRBD1. Germline V CDR1 and CDR2: LGHNA, YNFKEQ. CDR3 length: 15 residues. Trimming removed 1 base from V and 7 bases from J; junction bases left unmatched: 9. In DNA, the CDR3 is TGTGCCAGCAGCCAAGTTTCAACAGGGGATGGTGAAGCTTTCTTT. This encodes CASSQVSTGDGEAFF.

The chain carries TRBV10-3 and TRBJ2-5; D remains unclear. Trimming removed 1 base at V and 5 bases at J, with 8 bases between. This CDR3 is built from 13 residues. Germline V gene sequence: CDR1 ENHRY, CDR2 SYGVKD. The CDR3 sequence is CAISEFRKETQYF. Here the CDR3 DNA reads TGTGCCATCAGTGAGTTTCGCAAGGAGACCCAGTACTTC.

This sequence joins TRBV7-9 and TRBJ1-3; D unclear. This CDR3 comprises 14 residues. The V end lost 0 bases, the J end lost 4 bases, and 7 bases lay between the germline ends. Germline V CDR1 and CDR2: SEHNR, FQNEAQ (reference sequence). CDR3 region: CASSLAGPGNTIYF. The CDR3 nucleotides read TGTGCCAGCAGCTTAGCCGGCCCCGGAAACACCATATATTTT.

This clonotype was recorded a few times. V usage is TRBV28 and J usage is TRBJ1-2; D remains unclear. The V and J ends lost 4 bases and 8 bases respectively, with 20 bases between them. The CDR3 covers 15 residues. The V gene's germline CDR1 is MDHEN and CDR2 SYDVKM. CDR3 amino acids: CASSSRIRELGGYTF. DNA for the CDR3: TGTGCCAGCAGTTCTCGAATCCGGGAACTAGGGGGCTACACCTTC.

This clonotype was seen repeatedly, ten times or more. V is TRBV7-8 and J is TRBJ2-3; D is perhaps TRBD1 or TRBD2 (5 bases each). Germline CDR1 is SGHVS and CDR2 is FQNEAQ. Trimming removed 2 bases at V and 4 bases at J, with 16 bases between. The CDR3 runs to 16 residues. The CDR3 DNA reads TGTGCCAGCAGCTTAATACCCAGTGGGGGAGCAGATACGCAGTATTTT. This gives the protein CASSLIPSGGADTQYF.

There are many counts of this clonotype. This chain connects TRBV7-9 to TRBJ2-7; no definite D call. The germline V gene has CDR1 SEHNR and CDR2 FQNEAQ (reference sequence). Trimming cost V 1 base and J 2 bases, with 15 bases left between them. CDR3 size: 16 residues. CDR3 DNA: TGTGCCAGCAGCTTAGGCGGTCAAGGGCCTACCTACGAGCAGTACTTC. Translating it yields CASSLGGQGPTYEQYF.

This clonotype appeared many times. V gene TRBV12-3 or TRBV12-4 combines with J gene TRBJ1-5; D is uncertain. The V end lost 1 base, the J end lost 5 bases, and 6 bases lay between the germline ends. The CDR3 is 13 amino acids. CDR3 bases: TGTGCCAGCAGTTTAGGGAGATATCAGCCCCAGCATTTT. This sequence encodes CASSLGRYQPQHF.

This clonotype appeared a few times. V is TRBV2 and J is TRBJ1-1; TRBD1 matches at 7 bases. The CDR3 length is 14 residues. Losses at the gene ends were 8 bases for V and 2 bases for J; bases not matched to a gene: 8. Looked up from germline, CDR1 is SNHLY and CDR2 is FYNNEI. CDR3 coding DNA: TGTGCCAGCTTTTCGGACAGGCTAAACACTGAAGCTTTCTTT. Translation gives CASFSDRLNTEAFF.

The table lists this clonotype with many counts. V is TRBV7-6 and J is TRBJ1-2, with 11 positions matching TRBD1. The V gene end was trimmed by 4 bases and the J gene end by 3 bases; junction bases not matched to a gene: 4. CDR1 and CDR2 (germline): SGHVS, FNYEAQ. CDR3 length: 15 residues. The DNA for the CDR3 is TGTGCCAGCAGCTCGTGGACAGGGGGCGACTATGGCTACACCTTC. The encoded protein is CASSSWTGGDYGYTF.

For this clonotype: A read error may be the cause here, since a much bigger clone is one base away. The genes are TRBV28 and TRBJ2-7, with a weak D call TRBD1 (6 bases). Trimming left V 7 bases short and J 4 bases short, with 20 bases between. CDR1 and CDR2 (germline): MDHEN, SYDVKM. The CDR3 runs to 15 residues. CDR3 bases: TGTGCCAGCAATCCCTGGACAGAAACCCCATACGAGCAGTACGTC. It translates to CASNPWTETPYEQYV.

This clonotype was found many times. The rearrangement uses TRBV28 and TRBJ2-5; possibly TRBD1 or TRBD2 for D (5 bases each). The V gene's germline CDR1 is MDHEN and CDR2 SYDVKM. The CDR3 consists of 15 residues. The V gene lost 4 bases and the J gene lost 3 bases, with 15 bases spanning the gap. The CDR3 region has the DNA TGTGCCAGCAGTTCTCCGGGGAGAGGGGAAGAGACCCAGTACTTC. Its translation: CASSSPGRGEETQYF. Together with reference TRBV28 and TRBJ2-5, the CDR3 gives the full variable domain: DVKVTQSSRYLVKRTGEKVFLECVQDMDHENMFWYRQDPGLGLRLIYFSYDVKMKEKGDIPEGYSVSREKKERFSLILESASTNQTSMYLCASSSPGRGEETQYFGPGTRLLVL.

The chain employs TRBV14 and TRBJ1-1; 9 bases are a match to TRBD1. V shed 5 bases and J 0 bases; nucleotides not matched to a gene: 7. The CDR3 length is 16 residues. The germline CDR1 and CDR2 sequences are SGHDN and FVKESK. The CDR3 bases are TGTGCCAGCAGCAACAGGGGGCGGGGAGTGAACACTGAAGCTTTCTTT. It yields the protein CASSNRGRGVNTEAFF. Filled out from reference TRBV14 and TRBJ1-1, the complete variable domain reads EAGVTQFPSHSVIEKGQTVTLRCDPISGHDNLYWYRRVMGKEIKFLLHFVKESKQDESGMPNNRFLAERTGGTYSTLKVQPAELEDSGVYFCASSNRGRGVNTEAFFGQGTRLTVV.

This clonotype has only a few counts. This chain links TRBV28 with TRBJ2-1; 7 nucleotides agree with TRBD2. J lost 9 bases, V lost 5 bases, and 7 bases had no gene match. This CDR3 contains 13 residues. The germline CDR1 and CDR2 sequences are MDHEN and SYDVKM. CDR3 in amino acids: CASSARLATEQFF. DNA for the CDR3: TGTGCCAGCAGTGCGCGACTAGCTACTGAGCAGTTCTTC.

Turning to this clonotype: This may arise from a read error, as a much more abundant clone is one base away. The chain employs TRBV7-8 and TRBJ2-1; D gene unclear. The CDR3 spans 11 residues. Germline CDR1 is SGHVS and CDR2 is FQNEAQ. CDR3 nucleotide sequence: TGTGTCAGCAGGAGAAGGAATGAGCAGTTCTTC. It is translated as CVSRRRNEQFF.

This chain connects TRBV12-5 to TRBJ1-2; TRBD1 agrees at 9 bases. CDR1 is LGHNT and CDR2 is FRNRAP in the germline V gene. J lost 13 bases, V lost 1 base, and 1 base had no gene match. The CDR3 extends over 11 amino acids. The CDR3 DNA is TGTGCTAGTGGTTTGGGACAGGGGGTCACCTTC. It yields the protein CASGLGQGVTF.

J is TRBJ1-4 and V is TRBV2; the match to TRBD1 covers 11 bases. The V segment lost 8 bases and the J segment 0 bases; nucleotides outside the gene matches: 8. Per germline, CDR1 SNHLY and CDR2 FYNNEI. The CDR3 is made up of 17 amino acids. CDR3 sequence: CASGGQGDRATNEKLFF. The CDR3 DNA is TGTGCCAGCGGGGGACAGGGGGATCGGGCAACTAATGAAAAACTGTTTTTT. Using reference TRBV2 and TRBJ1-4 for the parts outside the CDR3, the full variable domain is EPEVTQTPSHQVTQMGQEVILRCVPISNHLYFYWYRQILGQKVEFLVSFYNNEISEKSEIFDDQFSVERPDGSNFTLKIRSTKLEDSAMYFCASGGQGDRATNEKLFFGSGTQLSVL.

As to this clonotype: A much more abundant neighbour one base away suggests this may be a read error. The chain is built from TRBV7-6 and TRBJ2-5; D is perhaps TRBD1 (5 bases). CDR1 is SGHVS and CDR2 is FNYEAQ in the germline V gene. The V gene lost 2 bases and the J gene lost 2 bases, with 12 bases spanning the gap. The CDR3 has 15 amino acids. The CDR3 region has the DNA TGTGCCAGCAGCTTATTAGGGGCGCGACAAGAGACCCAGTACTTC. This codes for CASSLLGARQETQYF.

Only a few counts were recorded for this clonotype. The rearrangement uses TRBV20-1 and TRBJ2-7; 8 nucleotides line up with TRBD1. V shed 6 bases, J shed 2 bases, and the junction held 9 bases outside the gene matches. CDR3 length equals 14 residues. CDR1 is DFQATT and CDR2 is SNEGSKA in the germline V gene (reference sequence). CDR3 coding DNA: TGCAGTGCAAATGACAGGGGACTTCCCTACGAGCAGTACGTC. Its translation is CSANDRGLPYEQYV.

This clonotype was counted many times. The J gene is TRBJ2-2, the V gene TRBV7-8, with D perhaps matching TRBD2 (5 bases). Germline V gene lookup returns CDR1 SGHVS and CDR2 FQNEAQ. The V end lost 3 bases, the J end lost 0 bases, and 11 bases lay between the germline ends. There are 16 residues in the CDR3. The CDR3 bases are TGTGCCAGCAGCTTGAGAGGGAGAGCGAACACCGGGGAGCTGTTTTTT. Amino acids: CASSLRGRANTGELFF.

To note about this clonotype: At one end, the junction sequence differs from germline, possibly due to a read error. The V and J genes are TRBV7-8 and TRBJ2-1, with TRBD2 as a possible D gene (7 bases). CDR1 is SGHVS, CDR2 FQNEAQ, per germline. The CDR3 is 12 amino acids. The CDR3 loop reads CASSLGGGMWVF. CDR3 bases: TGTGCCAGCAGCTTAGGCGGGGGCATGTGGGTCTTC. The complete variable domain, with remaining parts taken from reference TRBV7-8 and TRBJ2-1, reads GAGVSQSPRYKVAKRGQDVALRCDPISGHVSLFWYQQALGQGPEFLTYFQNEAQLDKSGLPSDRFFAERPEGSVSTLKIQRTQQEDSAVYLCASSLGGGMWVFGPGTRLTVL.

This clonotype was detected ten times or more. Here the CDR3 reads CASSPLGEGRETQYF. The CDR3 nucleotides are TGTGCCAGCAGCCCCCTGGGAGAGGGACGTGAGACCCAGTACTTC. The chain combines TRBV7-8 with TRBJ2-5; D tentatively fits TRBD1 or TRBD2 (5 bases each). V was trimmed by 5 bases and J by 5 bases, leaving 18 bases between them. This CDR3 spans 15 amino acids. Germline V gene data show CDR1 as SGHVS and CDR2 as FQNEAQ.

In this sample, this clonotype turned up a few times. This chain joins TRBV11-2 and TRBJ2-7, with D maybe TRBD1 (6 bases). The germline CDR1 and CDR2 sequences are SGHAT and FQNNGV. CDR3 length equals 17 residues. The ends were cut back, 0 bases at V and 6 bases at J, with 21 bases in the middle. In DNA form, the CDR3 reads TGTGCCAGCAGCTTAGATTCCCCGACAGGTTTGAATAGCGAGCAGTACTTC. This sequence encodes CASSLDSPTGLNSEQYF.

This clonotype was counted only a few times. V usage is TRBV24-1 and J usage is TRBJ2-5, with TRBD1 matching 7 bases. Germline loops: CDR1 KGHDR, CDR2 SFDVKD. V gave up 3 bases and J gave up 1 base; unmatched junction bases: 4. The CDR3 totals 15 residues. As DNA, the CDR3 is TGTGCCACCAGTGATCCGGACAGGACCCAAGAGACCCAGTACTTC. This gives the protein CATSDPDRTQETQYF.

The chain links TRBV6-6 to TRBJ1-2; D unresolved. Germline V lookup: CDR1 MNHNY, CDR2 SVGAGI (reference sequence). The CDR3 runs to 15 residues. The ends were cut back, 0 bases at V and 6 bases at J, with 14 bases in the middle. CDR3 bases: TGTGCCAGCAGTTACTCGGAGGGATCGAAGGATGGCTACACCTTC. Translated, it gives CASSYSEGSKDGYTF.